Listed here are 17 T cell receptor beta chains from one sample, sequenced in a study of patients and donors after allogeneic stem cell transplantation. One entry per CDR3 protein results from TCRdb running MiXCR on the RT-PCR reads. The profile shows approximately 140,000 distinct CDR3 sequences, 30% to 45% of them singletons. The sample taken for sequencing was blood, either unsorted or a sorted T cell fraction (not recorded which). The receptor set was obtained from a human donor who was either an allogeneic HSCT recipient or a stem cell or donor lymphocyte infusion donor (not recorded which). It is not recorded whose cells these are; they may come from a transplant donor.

A few counts support this clonotype. This chain links TRBV28 with TRBJ2-3; maybe TRBD2 (6 bases). The germline V and J ends were trimmed by 2 bases and 0 bases, with 12 bases remaining between them. The CDR3 loop spans 16 amino acids. Germline V CDR1 and CDR2: MDHEN, SYDVKM. This chain's CDR3 is CASSLILGTSTDTQYF. CDR3 sequence (DNA): TGTGCCAGCAGTTTAATCCTCGGGACTAGCACAGATACGCAGTATTTT.

The V call is TRBV5-6, the J call TRBJ1-6; 9 bases map to TRBD1. There are 14 residues in the CDR3. The J segment lost 10 bases and the V segment lost 4 bases, leaving 6 bases of the junction unmatched. Germline assignment: CDR1 SGHDT and CDR2 YYEEEE. CDR3 DNA: TGTGCCAGCAGCCACCGGGACAGGGTCTCACCCCTCCACTTT. Translation gives CASSHRDRVSPLHF.

This clonotype turned up a few times. V and J are TRBV12-3 or TRBV12-4 and TRBJ1-3; D possibly corresponds to TRBD1 (5 bases). The germline V and J ends were trimmed by 6 bases and 0 bases, with 12 bases remaining between them. CDR3 size: 15 residues. DNA of the CDR3: TGTGCCAGCAGAACAGGAATTGCCTCTGGAAACACCATATATTTT. Its protein is CASRTGIASGNTIYF.

V usage is TRBV12-3 or TRBV12-4 and J usage is TRBJ2-1; 9 nucleotides agree with TRBD1. V trimming: 2 bases; J trimming: 5 bases; junction bases outside the gene matches: 4. The CDR3 extends over 15 amino acids. CDR3 region: CASSLYRGRHNEQFF. In DNA form, the CDR3 reads TGTGCCAGCAGTTTATACAGGGGGCGTCACAATGAGCAGTTCTTC.

The chain carries TRBV11-1 and TRBJ2-1, with 9 bases fitting TRBD2. This CDR3 region has 19 residues. Losses at the gene ends were 1 base for V and 8 bases for J; bases not matched to a gene: 18. Germline assignment: CDR1 SGHAT and CDR2 FQDESV (reference sequence). CDR3 in DNA: TGTGCCAGCAGCTTAGGAAGGAATCGGGGGACTAGCAGTAGGGATGAGCAGTTCTTC. Translating gives CASSLGRNRGTSSRDEQFF.

The V and J genes are TRBV12-3 or TRBV12-4 and TRBJ1-2, with D tentatively TRBD1 (5 bases). This CDR3 contains 15 residues. Between the trimmed V and J ends, which lost 4 bases and 2 bases, there was a span of 14 bases. The CDR3 is CASSSQGGRNYGYTF. The CDR3 DNA is TGTGCCAGCAGTTCCCAGGGAGGGAGGAACTATGGCTACACCTTC.

V and J are TRBV28 and TRBJ1-4; tentative D call: TRBD1 (6 bases). Per the germline V gene, CDR1 is MDHEN and CDR2 is SYDVKM. Trimming stripped 6 bases from V and 6 bases from J, with 17 bases between. The CDR3 runs 15 residues. The CDR3 bases are TGTGCCAGCAGCTTTGGCGGGGGCGCCGATGAAAAACTGTTTTTT. Protein sequence: CASSFGGGADEKLFF.

In its sample, this clonotype was seen a few times. The J gene is TRBJ1-5, the V gene TRBV9; perhaps TRBD1 as D (6 bases). The length of the CDR3 is 14 residues. Germline values: CDR1 SGDLS, CDR2 YYNGEE. Trimming removed 0 bases at V and 5 bases at J, with 9 bases between. The CDR3 here is CASSVAGVDQPQHF. The CDR3 DNA is TGTGCCAGCAGCGTAGCAGGGGTGGATCAGCCCCAGCATTTT. The entire variable domain, with the rest obtained from reference TRBV9 and TRBJ1-5, is as follows: DSGVTQTPKHLITATGQRVTLRCSPRSGDLSVYWYQQSLDQGLQFLIQYYNGEERAKGNILERFSAQQFPDLHSELNLSSLELGDSALYFCASSVAGVDQPQHFGDGTRLSIL.

The rearrangement joins TRBV7-9 to TRBJ2-5; a weak D match, TRBD1 (6 bases). CDR3 length: 15 residues. V shed 5 bases and J shed 1 base, with 14 bases lying between them. Germline values: CDR1 SEHNR, CDR2 FQNEAQ (reference sequence). The CDR3, as DNA: TGTGCCAGCAGCCCGACCGGCAGGGGCCAAGAGACCCAGTACTTC. Its translation is CASSPTGRGQETQYF.

This clonotype was seen many times. The chain carries TRBV7-3 and TRBJ1-1, with D unresolved. CDR1 SGHTA and CDR2 FQGTGA come from the germline V gene. V lost 3 bases to trimming and J lost 1 base, with 6 bases between them. The CDR3 is made up of 13 amino acids. CDR3 sequence (DNA): TGTGCCAGCAGCTTCGAAGGGAACACTGAAGCTTTCTTT. Translating gives CASSFEGNTEAFF.

This clonotype was counted between two and nine times. This rearrangement joins TRBV30 to TRBJ1-2; no firm D call. Trimming stripped 1 base from V and 4 bases from J, with 10 bases between. Germline lookup yields CDR1 GTSNPN and CDR2 SVGIG (reference sequence). The CDR3 is made up of 13 amino acids. This CDR3 reads CAWSGPLVYGYTF. CDR3 coding DNA: TGTGCCTGGAGTGGTCCTTTAGTCTATGGCTACACCTTC.

In this sample, this clonotype turned up a few times. The chain employs TRBV5-5 and TRBJ1-1, with a possible D match to TRBD1 (6 bases). The V gene lost 4 bases and the J gene lost 0 bases, with 19 bases spanning the gap. Germline V gene data show CDR1 as SGHKS and CDR2 as YYEKEE (reference sequence). CDR3 length: 17 amino acids. CDR3: CASSPDRNKVLNTEAFF. In DNA form, the CDR3 reads TGTGCCAGCAGCCCGGACAGAAATAAGGTCCTGAACACTGAAGCTTTCTTT.

This clonotype was seen a handful of times. The rearrangement uses TRBV15 and TRBJ1-2; unclear D gene. Looked up from germline, CDR1 is LNHNV and CDR2 is YYDKDF (reference sequence). The V end was cut by 5 bases, the J end by 5 bases, with 15 bases between. The CDR3 is made up of 14 amino acids. The CDR3 is CATSARDQIYGYTF. DNA for the CDR3: TGTGCCACCAGCGCCCGAGACCAGATATATGGCTACACCTTC.

The chain joins TRBV27 to TRBJ2-2; tentative D call: TRBD1 (5 bases). This CDR3 is built from 14 residues. Between the trimmed V and J ends, which lost 6 bases and 0 bases, there was a span of 8 bases. Germline CDR1 and CDR2: MNHEY and SMNVEV (reference sequence). The CDR3 coding sequence is TGTGCCAGCAGCTGGACAACGAACACCGGGGAGCTGTTTTTT. Translation gives CASSWTTNTGELFF.

This clonotype was seen a few times. The rearrangement uses TRBV12-3 or TRBV12-4 and TRBJ1-2, with D perhaps matching TRBD1 (6 bases). The CDR3 covers 13 residues. V lost 8 bases and J lost 8, with 18 bases in between. The CDR3 region has the DNA TGTGCCAGCGAAAAGACAGGAAGAGGGGGCTACACCTTC. Translated, it gives CASEKTGRGGYTF.

This clonotype was recorded a few times. The chain recombines TRBV12-3 or TRBV12-4 with TRBJ1-2; 10 bases are a match to TRBD1. CDR3 length: 13 residues. Germline trimming cut 5 bases from V and 7 bases from J; bases unmatched to any gene: 4. The CDR3 loop is CASSRQGAVGYTF. The DNA for the CDR3 is TGTGCCAGCAGTCGACAGGGGGCCGTTGGCTACACCTTC.

This clonotype has a handful of counts. The rearrangement uses TRBV28 and TRBJ1-4; D call uncertain. Germline V gene lookup returns CDR1 MDHEN and CDR2 SYDVKM. V was cut by 2 bases and J by 6 bases, with 13 bases left in between. This CDR3 is 15 amino acids long. The CDR3 region is CASSLGGRRYEKLFF. As DNA, the CDR3 is TGTGCCAGCAGTTTAGGAGGGCGTAGATATGAAAAACTGTTTTTT.